This T cell receptor (beta chain) was sequenced in a study of blood T cell repertoires in COVID-19 (TCRdb year 2020). Regarding the complete study: The collaborator samples originated in the United States, Italy and Spain and spanned the acute and convalescent phases of COVID-19. The material from the prospective study consisted of cDNA or gDNA derived from T cells, B-cell-depleted T cells, or PBMCs. Deeply sampled blood TCRbeta repertoires from subjects exposed to, actively infected with, or recovered from COVID-19 were included in the dataset. The repertoires were made available in a free public database intended to serve as a resource for research on the immune response to SARS-CoV-2. Samples were obtained from the ongoing ImmuneRACE study (first 160 participants) and from about 1,300 subjects provided by 6 global collaborators. The sample metadata nearly always contained a de-identified subject ID, COVID-19 status, age in years and sex. Where HLA class I and class II types were available, the types were taken from metadata supplied by the sample provider, not from assay-based typing. General study outcomes and caveats: The quantity of clinical and demographic metadata differed by source and by participant and was supplied without curation.

Note on this clone: This clone's antigen is unknown. No qualities accompany the bases; no much larger clone lies one base away.

The CDR3 sequence holds 14 residues, the cysteine and phenylalanine included. The entry retains the CDR3 DNA only, 42 bases that are in frame from base 1. According to the germline V gene, CDR1 reads SGDLS and CDR2 reads YYNGEE. A distance of 11 bases separates the germline ends of V and J, which lose 0 bases and 5 bases respectively. TCRbeta CDR3 regions were amplified from genomic DNA using the immunoSEQ Assay, a bias-controlled multiplex PCR. In the authors' own workflow: Within the assay, amplification of reference gene primers was used to estimate how many nucleated cells each sample contained. Sequence reads were collapsed and filtered to measure the absolute abundance of every unique TCRbeta CDR3 rearrangement. For each sample, productive Simpson clonality was calculated as the square root of Simpson's diversity index across productive rearrangements. This is the immuneACCESS table as TCRdb keeps it, with only in-frame sequences that have V and J called. A part of the clones is gone; compared with another copy, unresolved V genes explain less than half, and the rest is unexplained. Clone size and the V and J calls come from that table; the DNA yielded D and trimming. This sample comprises approximately 300,000 clones, 90% of them detected only once. Around 0.98% of the sample rests with the top ten.

One collaborating source in Seattle enrolled patients while the patients were actively infected and followed the patients over time throughout the course of disease. Collaborating institutions collected whole blood in K2EDTA tubes following their own protocols. For TCRbeta analysis, collaborator samples were shipped as frozen whole blood, as isolated PBMCs, or as DNA extracted from either sample type. The chain is encoded by TRBV9 joined to TRBJ2-5, with TRBD2 perhaps the D gene, on 6 matching bases. This clonotype originated in a woman aged 40 to 49 with COVID-19, enrolled during active disease. The sequencing sample was made of peripheral blood. The CDR3 reads CASSVASGVETQYF. The nucleotide sequence is given as TGTGCCAGCAGCGTAGCTTCGGGGGTCGAGACCCAGTACTTC. Full variable domain (CDR3 extended with the reference TRBV9 and TRBJ2-5 proteins): DSGVTQTPKHLITATGQRVTLRCSPRSGDLSVYWYQQSLDQGLQFLIQYYNGEERAKGNILERFSAQQFPDLHSELNLSSLELGDSALYFCASSVASGVETQYFGPGTRLLVL.